The entry below gives a single T cell receptor beta chain sequence along with its context. This specimen belongs to a study of blood T cell repertoires in COVID-19. Self-reported history from a screening survey and questionnaire set each donor's cohort. CDR1 is SGHDT and CDR2 is YYEEEE in the germline V gene. V lost 1 base to trimming and J lost 8 bases, with 15 bases between them. This CDR3 is built from 14 residues. Some clones are missing from TCRdb's copy, which holds only in-frame ones; the method was immunoSEQ multiplex PCR. The sample has some 170,000 clones, roughly 87% seen once. This chain joins TRBV5-6 and TRBJ1-2; unclear D gene. Input material: PBMCs or T cells enriched from blood (not recorded which). This clonotype was sampled from a human donor with acute COVID-19. The donor label of this sample is uncertain. The CDR3 DNA is TGTGCCAGCAGCTTGTGGACTGCTATTCGGGGCTACACCTTC. Amino acids: CASSLWTAIRGYTF. Based on the CDR3 plus reference TRBV5-6 and TRBJ1-2, the full variable domain is DAGVTQSPTHLIKTRGQQVTLRCSPKSGHDTVSWYQQALGQGPQFIFQYYEEEERQRGNFPDRFSGHQFPNYSSELNVNALLLGDSALYLCASSLWTAIRGYTFGSGTRLTVV.